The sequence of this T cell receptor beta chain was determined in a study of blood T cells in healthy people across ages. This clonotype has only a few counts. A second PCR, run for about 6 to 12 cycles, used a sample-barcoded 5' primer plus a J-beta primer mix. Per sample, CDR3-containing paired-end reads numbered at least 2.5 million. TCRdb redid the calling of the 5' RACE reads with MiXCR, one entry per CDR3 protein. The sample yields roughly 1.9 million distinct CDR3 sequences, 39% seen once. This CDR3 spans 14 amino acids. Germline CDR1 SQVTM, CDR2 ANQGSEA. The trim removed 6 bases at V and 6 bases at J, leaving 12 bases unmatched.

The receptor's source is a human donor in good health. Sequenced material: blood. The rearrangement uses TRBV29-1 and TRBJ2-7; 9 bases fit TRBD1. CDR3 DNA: TGCAGCGTCGTGTTGGGGACAGGGTTGTCCGAGCAGTACTTC. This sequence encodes CSVVLGTGLSEQYF.